The entry that follows covers one TCR beta chain sequence. This sample is part of a study of blood T cell repertoires in COVID-19. Looking at the study overall: Sites across the United States, Italy and Spain contributed samples from acute and convalescent COVID-19. PBMCs, B-cell-depleted T cells, or T cells were the source of the cDNA or gDNA that made up the material.

V was pared by 4 bases and J by 7 bases, with 2 bases of the junction left unmatched. The CDR3 loop spans 14 amino acids. CDR1 and CDR2 (germline): LNHDA, SQIVND (reference sequence). Original analysis: Nucleated cell number was recorded as an estimate derived from reference gene primer amplification. Assay: immunoSEQ multiplex PCR; the TCRdb copy retains only in-frame clones and omits some. V and J calls and clone size are copied from that table; D and trimming were computed from the DNA. The profile shows roughly 390,000 clones, 85% of them singletons. This sequence was found in a woman in her late teens or twenties with acute or convalescent COVID-19. The chain combines TRBV19 with TRBJ1-4; 11 bases map to TRBD1. The specimen sequenced was peripheral blood. The CDR3 DNA is TGTGCCAGTAGTACCGGGACAGGGGGTGAAAAACTGTTTTTT. Protein sequence: CASSTGTGGEKLFF.